The rows below give T cell receptor beta chains drawn from one sample of a study of spatial heterogeneity in lung cancer. TCRdb re-derived calls from the 5' RACE reads in MiXCR, one entry per CDR3 protein. The data show around 40,000 distinct CDR3 sequences, 5% to 6.5% seen once. Specimen: PBMCs, collected at surgery. These receptors originate from a female donor with early-stage non-small cell lung cancer. The CDR3 runs from the conserved cysteine through the conserved F or W. The D gene is left open where the match is weak. Expanded clones get a size class; other rows say once, few or many, or leave the size out.

CDR3 protein: CASSSRASTDTQYF; CDR3 DNA: TGTGCCAGCAGCTCGAGGGCTAGCACAGATACGCAGTATTTT; clone size: few; V gene: TRBV7-2; D gene: -; J gene: TRBJ2-3
CDR3 protein: CSARALAGGQETQYF; CDR3 DNA: TGCAGTGCTAGAGCCCTAGCGGGGGGGCAAGAGACCCAGTACTTC; clone size: many; V gene: TRBV20-1; D gene: TRBD2; J gene: TRBJ2-5
CDR3 protein: CASSQGTYEQYF; CDR3 DNA: TGTGCCAGCAGCCAAGGGACCTACGAGCAGTACTTC; clone size: many; V gene: TRBV3-1; D gene: -; J gene: TRBJ2-7
CDR3 protein: CASSPPGAWNTEAFF; CDR3 DNA: TGTGCCAGCAGCCCTCCGGGGGCCTGGAACACTGAAGCTTTCTTT; clone size: many; V gene: TRBV28; D gene: -; J gene: TRBJ1-1
CDR3 protein: CASSQGTGYNEKLFF; CDR3 DNA: TGCGCCAGCAGCCAAGGGACAGGGTATAATGAAAAACTGTTTTTT; clone size: few; V gene: TRBV4-1; D gene: TRBD1; J gene: TRBJ1-4
CDR3 protein: CASSLGRTVNEQYF; CDR3 DNA: TGTGCCAGCAGCTTGGGCCGCACTGTTAACGAGCAGTACTTC; clone size: few; V gene: TRBV5-6; D gene: -; J gene: TRBJ2-7
CDR3 protein: CASSYRGGTEAFF; CDR3 DNA: TGTGCCAGCAGTTACAGGGGAGGCACTGAAGCTTTCTTT; clone size: -; V gene: TRBV2; D gene: TRBD1; J gene: TRBJ1-1
CDR3 protein: CASSQDTDSYNEQFF; CDR3 DNA: TGCGCCAGCAGCCAAGACACGGACTCCTACAATGAGCAGTTCTTC; clone size: large; V gene: TRBV4-1; D gene: -; J gene: TRBJ2-1
CDR3 protein: CASSLGTGFNQPQHF; CDR3 DNA: TGTGCCAGCAGCTTAGGAACAGGGTTTAATCAGCCCCAGCATTTT; clone size: few; V gene: TRBV7-2; D gene: -; J gene: TRBJ1-5
CDR3 protein: CASSIGQENYGYTF; CDR3 DNA: TGTGCCAGCAGTATCGGACAGGAGAACTATGGCTACACCTTC; clone size: many; V gene: TRBV12-3/TRBV12-4; D gene: TRBD1; J gene: TRBJ1-2
CDR3 protein: CASSSLIADTQYF; CDR3 DNA: TGTGCCAGCAGCTCCCTAATAGCAGATACGCAGTATTTT; clone size: few; V gene: TRBV7-9; D gene: -; J gene: TRBJ2-3
CDR3 protein: CASSSQAREAFF; CDR3 DNA: TGTGCCAGCAGCTCCCAGGCGCGTGAAGCTTTCTTT; clone size: many; V gene: TRBV5-6; D gene: -; J gene: TRBJ1-1
CDR3 protein: CSASLGPGSFSQPQHF; CDR3 DNA: TGCAGTGCTAGTTTGGGGCCGGGAAGTTTTAGCCAGCCCCAGCATTTT; clone size: many; V gene: TRBV20-1; D gene: -; J gene: TRBJ1-5
CDR3 protein: CASSQEALAGTGQETQYF; CDR3 DNA: TGCGCCAGCAGCCAAGAGGCCTTAGCTGGGACAGGCCAAGAGACCCAGTACTTC; clone size: many; V gene: TRBV4-3; D gene: TRBD1; J gene: TRBJ2-5
CDR3 protein: CASRTGKDFTGELFF; CDR3 DNA: TGTGCCTCCCGGACTGGGAAAGACTTCACCGGGGAGCTGTTTTTT; clone size: many; V gene: TRBV12-3/TRBV12-4; D gene: -; J gene: TRBJ2-2
CDR3 protein: CASSLAGTQETQYF; CDR3 DNA: TGTGCCAGCAGCCTAGCAGGGACACAAGAGACCCAGTACTTC; clone size: few; V gene: TRBV7-3; D gene: -; J gene: TRBJ2-5
CDR3 protein: CASSKTAGNTEAFF; CDR3 DNA: TGTGCCAGCAGTAAGACAGCCGGGAACACTGAAGCTTTCTTT; clone size: many; V gene: TRBV12-3/TRBV12-4; D gene: -; J gene: TRBJ1-1
CDR3 protein: CASSQSGQPQHF; CDR3 DNA: TGTGCCAGCAGCCAATCGGGTCAGCCCCAGCATTTT; clone size: many; V gene: TRBV3-1; D gene: -; J gene: TRBJ1-5
CDR3 protein: CASSLRTAGVADEQFF; CDR3 DNA: TGTGCCAGCAGCCTGAGAACAGCGGGAGTGGCGGATGAGCAGTTCTTC; clone size: many; V gene: TRBV7-6; D gene: TRBD2; J gene: TRBJ2-1
CDR3 protein: CASSSSPGQGAPGANVLTF; CDR3 DNA: TGTGCCAGCAGTTCCTCTCCGGGACAGGGGGCGCCCGGGGCCAACGTCCTGACTTTC; clone size: many; V gene: TRBV12-3/TRBV12-4; D gene: TRBD1; J gene: TRBJ2-6
CDR3 protein: CSVLGQGNTEAFF; CDR3 DNA: TGCAGCGTCCTTGGCCAGGGCAACACTGAAGCTTTCTTT; clone size: many; V gene: TRBV29-1; D gene: -; J gene: TRBJ1-1
CDR3 protein: CASSQDLAYGYTF; CDR3 DNA: TGCGCCAGCAGCCAAGATCTAGCATATGGCTACACCTTC; clone size: many; V gene: TRBV4-1; D gene: -; J gene: TRBJ1-2
CDR3 protein: CASSRGQTGADTQYF; CDR3 DNA: TGTGCCAGTAGCAGGGGACAAACTGGGGCGGATACGCAGTATTTT; clone size: many; V gene: TRBV19; D gene: -; J gene: TRBJ2-3
CDR3 protein: CSGGFRQPQHF; CDR3 DNA: TGCAGTGGAGGGTTTCGGCAGCCCCAGCATTTT; clone size: many; V gene: TRBV20-1; D gene: -; J gene: TRBJ1-5
CDR3 protein: CSAPQPTSSYNSPLHF; CDR3 DNA: TGCAGTGCTCCACAACCGACGAGCTCCTATAATTCACCCCTCCACTTT; clone size: many; V gene: TRBV20-1; D gene: -; J gene: TRBJ1-6
CDR3 protein: CATSRGMNTGELFF; CDR3 DNA: TGTGCCACCAGCAGGGGGATGAACACCGGGGAGCTGTTTTTT; clone size: many; V gene: TRBV15; D gene: -; J gene: TRBJ2-2
CDR3 protein: CASSYGTGTNTGELFF; CDR3 DNA: TGTGCCAGCAGTTACGGGACAGGGACTAACACCGGGGAGCTGTTTTTT; clone size: many; V gene: TRBV6-5; D gene: TRBD1; J gene: TRBJ2-2
CDR3 protein: CASSIEGVQNTEAFF; CDR3 DNA: TGTGCCAGTAGTATTGAGGGGGTCCAAAACACTGAAGCTTTCTTT; clone size: many; V gene: TRBV19; D gene: -; J gene: TRBJ1-1
CDR3 protein: CSARDLTLGVGDKLNEQFF; CDR3 DNA: TGCAGTGCTAGAGATTTAACTTTAGGGGTCGGCGATAAGTTGAATGAGCAGTTCTTC; clone size: few; V gene: TRBV20-1; D gene: -; J gene: TRBJ2-1
CDR3 protein: CASSQDSLPNSPLHF; CDR3 DNA: TGTGCCAGCAGCCAAGACAGTTTGCCGAATTCACCCCTCCACTTT; clone size: many; V gene: TRBV4-2; D gene: -; J gene: TRBJ1-6
CDR3 protein: CASSVGTGNQPQHF; CDR3 DNA: TGCGCCAGCAGCGTAGGGACAGGTAATCAGCCCCAGCATTTT; clone size: many; V gene: TRBV5-1; D gene: TRBD1; J gene: TRBJ1-5
CDR3 protein: CAGSPWTGREAFF; CDR3 DNA: TGCGCCGGCAGCCCCTGGACAGGGCGTGAAGCTTTCTTT; clone size: -; V gene: TRBV4-3; D gene: TRBD1; J gene: TRBJ1-1